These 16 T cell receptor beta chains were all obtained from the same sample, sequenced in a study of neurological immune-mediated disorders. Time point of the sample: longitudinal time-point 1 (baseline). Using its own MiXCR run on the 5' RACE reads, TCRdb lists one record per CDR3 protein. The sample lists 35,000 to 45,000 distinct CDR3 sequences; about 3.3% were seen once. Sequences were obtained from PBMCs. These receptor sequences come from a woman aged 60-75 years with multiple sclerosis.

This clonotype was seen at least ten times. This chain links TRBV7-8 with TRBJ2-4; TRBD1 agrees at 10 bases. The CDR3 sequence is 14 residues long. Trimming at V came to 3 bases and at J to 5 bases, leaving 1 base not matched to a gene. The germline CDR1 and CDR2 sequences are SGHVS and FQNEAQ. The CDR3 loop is CASSFGTGENIQYF. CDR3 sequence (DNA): TGTGCCAGCAGCTTTGGGACAGGGGAAAACATTCAGTACTTC.

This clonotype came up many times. CDR3: CASSLRVRASGGPNSYNEQFF. CDR3 nucleotide sequence: TGCGCCAGCAGCTTGCGGGTTCGGGCTAGCGGGGGGCCAAACTCCTACAATGAGCAGTTCTTC. The chain combines TRBV5-1 with TRBJ2-1; 11 bases align to TRBD2. Germline CDR1 is SGHRS and CDR2 is YFSETQ. There are 21 residues in the CDR3. Trimming at V came to 1 base and at J to 0 bases, leaving 15 bases not matched to a gene.

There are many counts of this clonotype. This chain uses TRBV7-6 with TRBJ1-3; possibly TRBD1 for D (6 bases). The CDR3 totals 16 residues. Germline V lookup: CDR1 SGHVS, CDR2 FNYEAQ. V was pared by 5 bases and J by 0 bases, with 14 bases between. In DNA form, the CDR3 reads TGTGCCAGCAGCCCCGGTGGACAGAGCTCTGGAAACACCATATATTTT. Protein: CASSPGGQSSGNTIYF. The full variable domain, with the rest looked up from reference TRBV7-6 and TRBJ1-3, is GAGVSQSPRYKVTKRGQDVALRCDPISGHVSLYWYRQALGQGPEFLTYFNYEAQQDKSGLPNDRFSAERPEGSISTLTIQRTEQRDSAMYRCASSPGGQSSGNTIYFGEGSWLTVV.

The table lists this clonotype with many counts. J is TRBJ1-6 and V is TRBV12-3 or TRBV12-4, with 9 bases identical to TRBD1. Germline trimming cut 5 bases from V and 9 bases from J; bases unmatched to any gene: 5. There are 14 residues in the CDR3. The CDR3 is CASSLTGGSSPLHF. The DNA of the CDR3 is TGTGCCAGCAGTCTAACAGGGGGCAGTTCACCCCTCCACTTT.

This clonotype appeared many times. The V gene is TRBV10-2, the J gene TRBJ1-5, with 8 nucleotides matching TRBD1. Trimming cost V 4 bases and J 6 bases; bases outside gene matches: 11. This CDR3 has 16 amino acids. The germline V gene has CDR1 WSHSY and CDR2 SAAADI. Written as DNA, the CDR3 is TGCGCCAGCAGTGGGGGTTCAGGGGGCCTTGGTCAGCCCCAGCATTTT. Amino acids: CASSGGSGGLGQPQHF.

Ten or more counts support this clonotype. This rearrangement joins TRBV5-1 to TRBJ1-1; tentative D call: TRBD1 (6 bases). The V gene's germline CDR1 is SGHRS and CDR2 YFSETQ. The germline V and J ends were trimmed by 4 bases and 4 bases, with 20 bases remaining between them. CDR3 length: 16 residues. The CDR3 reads CASSKQQGMKGTEAFF. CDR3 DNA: TGCGCCAGCAGCAAACAACAGGGAATGAAGGGCACTGAAGCTTTCTTT.

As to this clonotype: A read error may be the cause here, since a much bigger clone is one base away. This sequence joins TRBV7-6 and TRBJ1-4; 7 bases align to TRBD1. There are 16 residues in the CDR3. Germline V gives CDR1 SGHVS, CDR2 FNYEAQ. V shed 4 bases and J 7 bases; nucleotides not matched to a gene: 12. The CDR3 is CASSSVQGGTSEKLFF. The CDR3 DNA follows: TGTGCCAGCAGCTCCGTACAAGGGGGCACGAGTGAAAAACTGTTTTTT.

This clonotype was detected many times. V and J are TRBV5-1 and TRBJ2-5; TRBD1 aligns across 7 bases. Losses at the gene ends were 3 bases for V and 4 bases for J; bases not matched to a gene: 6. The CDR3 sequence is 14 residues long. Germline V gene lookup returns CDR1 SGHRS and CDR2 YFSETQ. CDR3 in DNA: TGCGCCAGCAGCTCCACAGGGGCAGCAGAGACCCAGTACTTC. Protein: CASSSTGAAETQYF.

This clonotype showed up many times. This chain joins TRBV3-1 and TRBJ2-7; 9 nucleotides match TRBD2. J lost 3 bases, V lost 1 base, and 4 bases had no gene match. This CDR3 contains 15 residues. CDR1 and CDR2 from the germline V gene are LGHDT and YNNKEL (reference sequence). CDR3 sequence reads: CASSQAPSGIYEQYF. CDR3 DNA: TGTGCCAGCAGCCAAGCGCCTAGCGGGATCTACGAGCAGTACTTC.

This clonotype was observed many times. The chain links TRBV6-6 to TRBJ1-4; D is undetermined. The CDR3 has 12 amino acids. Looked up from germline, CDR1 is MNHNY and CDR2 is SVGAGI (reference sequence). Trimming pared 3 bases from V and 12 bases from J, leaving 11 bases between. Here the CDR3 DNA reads TGTGCCAGCAGTTATGTCTACAGCGAACTGTTTTTT. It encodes CASSYVYSELFF.

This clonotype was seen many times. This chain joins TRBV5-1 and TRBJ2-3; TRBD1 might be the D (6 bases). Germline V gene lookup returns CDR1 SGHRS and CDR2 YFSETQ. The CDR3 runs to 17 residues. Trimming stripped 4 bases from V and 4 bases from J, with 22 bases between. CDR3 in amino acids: CASSPRQAARRSDTQYF. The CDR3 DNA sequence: TGCGCCAGCAGCCCCAGACAGGCCGCGCGGCGCTCAGATACGCAGTATTTT.

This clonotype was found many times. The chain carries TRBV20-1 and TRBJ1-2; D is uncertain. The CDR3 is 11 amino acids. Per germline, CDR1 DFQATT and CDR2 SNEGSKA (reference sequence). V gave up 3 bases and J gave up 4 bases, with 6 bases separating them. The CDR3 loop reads CSASLPYGYTF. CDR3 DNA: TGCAGTGCTAGTTTACCCTATGGCTACACCTTC.

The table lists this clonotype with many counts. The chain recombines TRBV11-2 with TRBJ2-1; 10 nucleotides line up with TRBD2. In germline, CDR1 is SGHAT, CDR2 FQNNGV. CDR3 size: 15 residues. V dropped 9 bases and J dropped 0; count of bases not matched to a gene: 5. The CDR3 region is CASKRGGDSYNEQFF. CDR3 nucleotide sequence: TGTGCCAGTAAGCGGGGGGGTGACTCCTACAATGAGCAGTTCTTC.

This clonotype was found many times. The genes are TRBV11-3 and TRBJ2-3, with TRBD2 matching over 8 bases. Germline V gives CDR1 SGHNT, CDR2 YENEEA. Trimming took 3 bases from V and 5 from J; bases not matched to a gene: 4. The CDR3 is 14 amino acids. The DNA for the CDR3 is TGTGCCAGCAGCTTTGCGGGGGGAGGAGATACGCAGTATTTT. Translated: CASSFAGGGDTQYF.

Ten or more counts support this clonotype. The CDR3 nucleotides read TGTGCCAGCAGCCCCAGGGTAACAGATACGCAGTATTTT. Amino acids: CASSPRVTDTQYF. The chain carries TRBV6-5 and TRBJ2-3, with TRBD1 as a possible D gene (5 bases). The V end was cut by 6 bases, the J end by 3 bases, with 10 bases between. The CDR3 is 13 residues long. CDR1 is MNHEY, CDR2 SVGAGI, per germline.

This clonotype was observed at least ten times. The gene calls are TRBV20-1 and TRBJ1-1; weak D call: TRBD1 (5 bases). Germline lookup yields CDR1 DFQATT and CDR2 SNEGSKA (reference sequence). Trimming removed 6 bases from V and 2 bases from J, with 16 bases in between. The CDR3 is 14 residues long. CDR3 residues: CSAYPGRRNTEAFF. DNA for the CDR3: TGCAGTGCATACCCGGGACGGAGAAACACTGAAGCTTTCTTT.